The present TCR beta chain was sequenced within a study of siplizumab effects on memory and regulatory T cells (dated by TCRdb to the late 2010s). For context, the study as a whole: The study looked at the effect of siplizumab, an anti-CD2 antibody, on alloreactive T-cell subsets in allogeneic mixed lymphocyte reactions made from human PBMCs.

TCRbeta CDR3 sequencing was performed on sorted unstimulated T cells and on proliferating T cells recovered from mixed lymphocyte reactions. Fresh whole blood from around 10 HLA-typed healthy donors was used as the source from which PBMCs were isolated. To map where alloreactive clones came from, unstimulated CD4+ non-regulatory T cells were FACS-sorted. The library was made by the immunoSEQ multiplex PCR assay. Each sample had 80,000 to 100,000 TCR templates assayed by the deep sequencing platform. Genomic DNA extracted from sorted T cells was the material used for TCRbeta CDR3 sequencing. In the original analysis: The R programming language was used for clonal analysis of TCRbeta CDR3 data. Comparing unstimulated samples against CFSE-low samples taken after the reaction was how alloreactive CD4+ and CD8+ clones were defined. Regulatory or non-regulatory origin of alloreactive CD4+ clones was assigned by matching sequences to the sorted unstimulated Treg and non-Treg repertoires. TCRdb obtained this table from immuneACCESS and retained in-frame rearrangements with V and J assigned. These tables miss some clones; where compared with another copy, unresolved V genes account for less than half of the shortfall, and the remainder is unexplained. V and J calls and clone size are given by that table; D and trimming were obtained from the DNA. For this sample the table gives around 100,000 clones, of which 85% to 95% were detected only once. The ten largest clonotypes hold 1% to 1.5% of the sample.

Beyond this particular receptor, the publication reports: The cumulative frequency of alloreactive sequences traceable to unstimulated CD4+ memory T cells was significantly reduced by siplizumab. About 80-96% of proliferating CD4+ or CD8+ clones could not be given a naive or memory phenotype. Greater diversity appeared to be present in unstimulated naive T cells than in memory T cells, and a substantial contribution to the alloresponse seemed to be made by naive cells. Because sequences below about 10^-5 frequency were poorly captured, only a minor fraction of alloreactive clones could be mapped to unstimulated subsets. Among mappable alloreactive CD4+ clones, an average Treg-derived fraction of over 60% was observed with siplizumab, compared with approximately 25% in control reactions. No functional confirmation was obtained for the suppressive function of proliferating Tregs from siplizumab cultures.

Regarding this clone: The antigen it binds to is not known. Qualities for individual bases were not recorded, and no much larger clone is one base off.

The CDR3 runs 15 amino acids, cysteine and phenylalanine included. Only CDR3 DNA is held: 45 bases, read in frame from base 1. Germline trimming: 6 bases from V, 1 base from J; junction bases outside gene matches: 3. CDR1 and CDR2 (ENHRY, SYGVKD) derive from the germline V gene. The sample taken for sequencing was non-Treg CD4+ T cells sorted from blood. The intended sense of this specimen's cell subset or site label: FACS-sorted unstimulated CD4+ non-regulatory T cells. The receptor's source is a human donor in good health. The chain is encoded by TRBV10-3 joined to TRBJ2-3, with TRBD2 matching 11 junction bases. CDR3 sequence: CAISGTSGRTDTQYF. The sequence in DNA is TGTGCCATCAGCGGGACTAGCGGACGCACAGATACGCAGTATTTT.